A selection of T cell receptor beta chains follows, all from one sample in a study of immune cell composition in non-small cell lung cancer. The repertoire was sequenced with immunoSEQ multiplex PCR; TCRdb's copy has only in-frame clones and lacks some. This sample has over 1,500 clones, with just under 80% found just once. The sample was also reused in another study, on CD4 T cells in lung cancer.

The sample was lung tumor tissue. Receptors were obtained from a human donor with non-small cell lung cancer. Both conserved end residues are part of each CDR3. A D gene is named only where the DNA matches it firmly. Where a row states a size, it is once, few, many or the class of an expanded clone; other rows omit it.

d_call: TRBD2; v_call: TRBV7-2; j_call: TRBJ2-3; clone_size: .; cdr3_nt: TGTGCCAGCAGCGCCTCACGGACTAGCGGGGGGGGCACAGATACGCAGTATTTT; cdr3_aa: CASSASRTSGGGTDTQYF
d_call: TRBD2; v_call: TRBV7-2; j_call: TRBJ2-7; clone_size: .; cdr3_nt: TGTGCCAGCAGCCATGGATCCAGCGGGGGACTATGGGGGGAGCAGTACTTC; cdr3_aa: CASSHGSSGGLWGEQYF
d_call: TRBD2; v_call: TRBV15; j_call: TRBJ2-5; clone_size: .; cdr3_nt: TGTGCCACCAGCAATCAGCGGGGCGAGGGTGAGACCCAGTACTTC; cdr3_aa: CATSNQRGEGETQYF
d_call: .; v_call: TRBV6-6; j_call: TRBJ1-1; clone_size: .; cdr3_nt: TGTGCCAGCAGCACCGCCAGATCTTTCATGAACACTGAAGCTTTCTTT; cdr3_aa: CASSTARSFMNTEAFF
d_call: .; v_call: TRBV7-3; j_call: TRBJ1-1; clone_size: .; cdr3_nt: TGTGCCAGCAGCTTAACGTTAACTGGGAACACTGAAGCTTTCTTT; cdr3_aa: CASSLTLTGNTEAFF
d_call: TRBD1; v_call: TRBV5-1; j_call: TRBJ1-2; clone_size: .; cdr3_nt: TGCGCCAGCAGCGGGGACAGGGTTGGAAACTATGGCTACACCTTC; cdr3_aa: CASSGDRVGNYGYTF
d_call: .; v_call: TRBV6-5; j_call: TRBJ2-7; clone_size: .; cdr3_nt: TGTGCCAGCACCACGCGGGGATACGAGCAGTACTTC; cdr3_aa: CASTTRGYEQYF
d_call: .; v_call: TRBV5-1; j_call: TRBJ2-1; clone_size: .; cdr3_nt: TGCGCCAGCAGCTTGGAGAGTGAGCAGTTCTTC; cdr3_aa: CASSLESEQFF
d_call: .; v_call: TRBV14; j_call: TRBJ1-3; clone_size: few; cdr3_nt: TGTGCCAGCAGCCAAGGTCAGGGCACAAGTAACACCATATATTTT; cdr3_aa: CASSQGQGTSNTIYF
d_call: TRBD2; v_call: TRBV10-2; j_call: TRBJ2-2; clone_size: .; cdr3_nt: TGCGCCAGCAGTAATAGCGGGGGGGCGACCGGGGAGCTGTTTTTT; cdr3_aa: CASSNSGGATGELFF
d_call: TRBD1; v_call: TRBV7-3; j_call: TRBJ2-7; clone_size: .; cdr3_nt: TGTGCCAGCAGCCTAACAGGGGGCGACGAGCAGTACTTC; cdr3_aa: CASSLTGGDEQYF
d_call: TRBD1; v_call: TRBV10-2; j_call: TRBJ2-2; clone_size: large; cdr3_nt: TGCGCCAGCAGTGACAGGACAGGGAGGAACACCGGGGAGCTGTTTTTT; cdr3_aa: CASSDRTGRNTGELFF
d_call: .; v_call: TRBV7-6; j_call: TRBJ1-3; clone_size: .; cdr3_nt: TGTGCCAGCAGCTCAGAAGGAAACACCATATATTTT; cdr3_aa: CASSSEGNTIYF
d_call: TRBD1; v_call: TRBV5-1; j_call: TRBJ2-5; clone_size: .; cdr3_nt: TGCGCCAGCACCGGAGCAGGGGGTGAGACCCAGTACTTC; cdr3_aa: CASTGAGGETQYF
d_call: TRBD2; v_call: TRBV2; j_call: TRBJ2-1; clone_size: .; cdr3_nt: TGTGCCAGCAGTGAGCAACTAGCGGAAGGAAGCAATGAGCAGTTCTTC; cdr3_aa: CASSEQLAEGSNEQFF
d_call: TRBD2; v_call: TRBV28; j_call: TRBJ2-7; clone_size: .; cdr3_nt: TGTGCCACCGATGGGGGGGGGAGCTCCTACGAGCAGTACTTC; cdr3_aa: CATDGGGSSYEQYF